This TCR beta chain came from a study of shared clonotypes between healthy human individuals. Only in-frame clones appear in the TCRdb table, and some are missing; sequencing was by immunoSEQ multiplex PCR. Among over 2 million clones listed, 85% to 95% were seen once. Germline CDR1 MNHEY, CDR2 SMNVEV (reference sequence). This CDR3 spans 17 amino acids. V trimming: 3 bases; J trimming: 0 bases; junction bases outside the gene matches: 5. Naive CD8 cells were CD45RO-negative, positively selected for CCR7, excluding terminally differentiated effector memory CD45RA+ cells. The sequencing input was naive CD8+ T cells sorted from blood. V usage is TRBV27 and J usage is TRBJ2-1, with 10 bases aligning to TRBD2. This sequence was found in a man aged 18 to 29 in good health. The CDR3 coding sequence is TGTGCCAGCAGTTTCCCCTCTAGCGGGAGCTCCTACAATGAGCAGTTCTTC. It specifies CASSFPSSGSSYNEQFF.